These 3 T cell receptor beta chains originate from one sample sequenced in a study of CD8+ T cells in alopecia areata. RNA, once extracted, was reverse transcribed into cDNA for use as the sequencing template. Data came from immunoSEQ multiplex PCR; TCRdb stores just in-frame clones and leaves some out. The sample records about 110,000 clones, almost 60% being singletons. Sequencing was performed on CD8+ T cells sorted from blood. The receptors derive from a human donor in good health.

This clone was counted a few times. The chain uses TRBV5-4 and TRBJ2-1; possibly TRBD2 for D (5 bases). Trimming took off 0 bases at V and 4 bases at J, with 17 bases between the two ends. This CDR3 is built from 17 residues. Germline V CDR1 and CDR2: SGHNT, YYREEE (reference sequence). The CDR3 bases are TGTGCCAGCAGCTTGGCGGGGTTTTCACCCCCTTACAATGAGCAGTTCTTC. Its protein is CASSLAGFSPPYNEQFF.

The chain employs TRBV2 and TRBJ1-1; D is perhaps TRBD1 (6 bases). The V end lost 2 bases, the J end lost 0 bases, and 10 bases lay between the germline ends. Germline-derived CDR1 and CDR2 are SNHLY and FYNNEI. There are 15 residues in the CDR3. The CDR3 DNA reads as TGTGCCAGCAGTGAATGGACAGTTATGAACACTGAAGCTTTCTTT. Protein: CASSEWTVMNTEAFF. The entire variable domain, with the rest obtained from reference TRBV2 and TRBJ1-1, is as follows: EPEVTQTPSHQVTQMGQEVILRCVPISNHLYFYWYRQILGQKVEFLVSFYNNEISEKSEIFDDQFSVERPDGSNFTLKIRSTKLEDSAMYFCASSEWTVMNTEAFFGQGTRLTVV.

The chain combines TRBV4-1 with TRBJ1-1; perhaps TRBD1 as D (6 bases). The V gene's germline CDR1 is MGHRA and CDR2 YSYEKL. The CDR3 has 16 amino acids. Trimming stripped 1 base from V and 3 bases from J, with 15 bases between. Here the CDR3 reads CASSQVFGGAHTEAFF. The CDR3 DNA sequence: TGCGCCAGCAGCCAAGTTTTCGGGGGGGCGCACACTGAAGCTTTCTTT.